The sequence of this TCR beta chain was determined in a study of blood T cell repertoires in COVID-19. At the level of the study: Material from acute and convalescent COVID-19 was sourced from the United States, Italy and Spain. PBMCs, B-cell-depleted T cells, or T cells provided the cDNA or gDNA that made up the material.

This CDR3 region has 13 residues. V lost 5 bases to trimming and J lost 0 bases, with 8 bases between them. Germline values: CDR1 LGHDT, CDR2 YNNKEL (reference sequence). Original processing notes: Reference gene primer amplification gave nucleated cell count estimates. Clones were read by immunoSEQ multiplex PCR, and TCRdb kept only the in-frame ones, dropping some. V and J calls and clone size are given by that table; D and trimming were obtained from the DNA. The table lists some 200,000 clones, about 83% of them singletons. Sequenced sample: peripheral blood. This receptor was identified in a woman in her forties or fifties with active or convalescent COVID-19. The genes are TRBV3-1 (or the pseudogene TRBV3-2) and TRBJ2-7; D perhaps matches TRBD1 (5 bases). Here the CDR3 DNA reads TGTGCCAGCAGCTTGGGGCGCTCCTACGAGCAGTACTTC. This gives the protein CASSLGRSYEQYF.